Listed below are T cell receptor beta chains from one sample, sequenced in a study of blood T cell repertoires in COVID-19. Generated by immunoSEQ multiplex PCR, the TCRdb table keeps only in-frame clones and is missing some. The sample consists of about 45,000 clones, roughly nine tenths of them appearing once. Specimen: peripheral blood. Receptors originate from a human donor in a cohort sampled during active COVID-19. The CDR3 runs from the conserved cysteine through the conserved F or W. The order of the fields is J gene, D gene, clone size, V gene, CDR3 protein, CDR3 DNA. The D gene is left open where the match is weak. Some rows have no size entry. The others give once, few or many, or a class for an expanded clone.

>TRBJ1-4|TRBD1|.|TRBV9
CASSRGQATNEKLFF
TGTGCCAGCAGCCGGGGACAGGCAACTAATGAAAAACTGTTTTTT
>TRBJ2-5|.|.|TRBV2
CATRTAQETQYF
TGTGCCACCCGGACAGCTCAAGAGACCCAGTACTTC
>TRBJ2-3|TRBD2|.|TRBV7-9
CASSLGASGSTDTQYF
TGTGCCAGCAGCTTAGGCGCTAGCGGGTCTACAGATACGCAGTATTTT
>TRBJ2-7|TRBD2|.|TRBV4-2
CASSQGLENYEQYF
TGTGCCAGCAGCCAGGGACTAGAGAACTACGAGCAGTACTTC
>TRBJ2-3|.|once|TRBV2
CASSGVIAGTDTQYF
TGTGCCAGCAGTGGGGTAATAGCGGGCACAGATACGCAGTATTTT
>TRBJ1-2|.|.|TRBV6-4
CASSDSNGVYGYTF
TGTGCCAGCAGTGACTCGAACGGGGTCTATGGCTACACCTTC
>TRBJ2-7|TRBD2|.|TRBV19
CASSWASGQPRYEQYF
TGTGCCAGTAGTTGGGCTAGCGGGCAACCTCGTTACGAGCAGTACTTC
>TRBJ1-1|TRBD1|.|TRBV29-1
CSVPGQGSEAFF
TGCAGCGTGCCGGGACAGGGCTCTGAAGCTTTCTTT
>TRBJ1-1|TRBD1|.|TRBV18
CASSPISGQGVTEAFF
TGTGCCAGCTCACCAATCTCCGGACAGGGGGTAACTGAAGCTTTCTTT
>TRBJ2-5|.|.|TRBV18
CASSPSSLQETQYF
TGTGCCAGCTCACCTTCTTCCCTCCAAGAGACCCAGTACTTC
>TRBJ1-2|TRBD1|.|TRBV18
CASSDVLSGGSGYTF
TGTGCCAGCTCCGACGTTCTTTCAGGGGGGAGTGGCTACACCTTC
>TRBJ2-5|TRBD2|.|TRBV2
CASSGLAGAYQETQYF
TGTGCCAGCAGTGGACTAGCGGGAGCGTACCAAGAGACCCAGTACTTC
>TRBJ2-7|TRBD1|.|TRBV25-1
CASSEFMGRTGLHEQYF
TGTGCCAGCAGTGAATTTATGGGTAGGACAGGTCTACACGAGCAGTACTTC
>TRBJ2-1|.|.|TRBV7-8
CASNQEGGFFNEQFF
TGTGCCAGCAACCAAGAGGGAGGCTTCTTCAATGAGCAGTTCTTC
>TRBJ2-2|.|.|TRBV5-1
CASSLAAVNTGELFF
TGCGCCAGCAGCTTGGCGGCGGTGAACACCGGGGAGCTGTTTTTT
>TRBJ1-5|TRBD1|once|TRBV2
CASSGQGRDQPQHF
TGTGCCAGCAGTGGACAGGGGAGGGATCAGCCCCAGCATTTT
>TRBJ1-1|TRBD1|.|TRBV4-1
CASSQDLNRGTEAFF
TGCGCCAGCAGCCAAGACCTCAACAGGGGCACTGAAGCTTTCTTT
>TRBJ1-6|.|.|TRBV6-1
CASSEALVTLSYNSPLHF
TGTGCCAGCAGTGAAGCGCTAGTTACCCTCTCCTATAATTCACCCCTCCACTTT
>TRBJ2-6|.|.|TRBV21-1
CASSRGTASGANVLTF
TGTGCCAGCAGCAGGGGGACAGCCTCTGGGGCCAACGTCCTGACTTTC
>TRBJ2-2|.|.|TRBV9
CASSVGGPGELFF
TGTGCCAGCAGCGTTGGGGGCCCCGGGGAGCTGTTTTTT
>TRBJ1-3|TRBD1|.|TRBV11-2
CASSRIQGASGNTIYF
TGTGCCAGCAGCAGGATACAGGGGGCCTCTGGAAACACCATATATTTT
>TRBJ2-1|.|.|TRBV6-5
CASSYSDGGEQFF
TGTGCCAGCAGTTACTCGGACGGAGGGGAGCAGTTCTTC
>TRBJ1-1|.|.|TRBV4-1
CASSQERIGGTEAFF
TGCGCCAGCAGCCAAGAAAGGATAGGAGGGACTGAAGCTTTCTTT
>TRBJ2-5|TRBD1|.|TRBV7-9
CASSQQGRLDKNF
TGTGCCAGCAGCCAACAGGGGCGGCTAGACAAGAACTTC
>TRBJ2-5|.|.|TRBV6-6
CASTRGAGLEETQYF
TGTGCCAGCACAAGGGGCGCAGGTTTAGAGGAGACCCAGTACTTC
>TRBJ2-2|TRBD2|.|TRBV7-7
CASSSTSGGNTGELFF
TGTGCCAGCAGCTCGACTAGCGGGGGGAACACCGGGGAGCTGTTTTTT
>TRBJ2-1|.|.|TRBV5-4
CASSLQGMGWNEQFF
TGTGCCAGCAGCTTGCAGGGGATGGGGTGGAATGAGCAGTTCTTC
>TRBJ1-4|.|.|TRBV5-4
CASSTLGQPEEKLFF
TGTGCCAGCAGCACCCTAGGACAGCCGGAAGAAAAACTGTTTTTT
>TRBJ2-5|TRBD1|few|TRBV30
CAWSSGGLKTQYF
TGTGCCTGGAGCTCAGGGGGCTTAAAGACCCAGTACTTC